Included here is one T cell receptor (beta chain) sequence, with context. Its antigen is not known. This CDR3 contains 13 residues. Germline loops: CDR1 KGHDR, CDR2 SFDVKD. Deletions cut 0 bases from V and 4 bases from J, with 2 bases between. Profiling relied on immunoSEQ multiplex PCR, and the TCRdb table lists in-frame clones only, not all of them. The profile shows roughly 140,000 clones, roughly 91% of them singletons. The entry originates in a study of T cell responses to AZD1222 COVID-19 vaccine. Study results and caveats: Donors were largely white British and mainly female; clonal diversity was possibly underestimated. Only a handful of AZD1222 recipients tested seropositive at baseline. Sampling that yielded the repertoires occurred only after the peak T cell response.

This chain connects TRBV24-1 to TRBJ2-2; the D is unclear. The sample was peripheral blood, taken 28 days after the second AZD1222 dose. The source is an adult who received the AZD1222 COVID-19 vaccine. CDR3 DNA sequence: TGTGCCACCAGTGATTTGGGCACCGGGGAGCTGTTTTTT. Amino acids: CATSDLGTGELFF.